The 21 T cell receptor beta chains in this list originate from one sample, sequenced in a study of blood T cell repertoires in COVID-19. Libraries were prepared by immunoSEQ multiplex PCR; TCRdb keeps only in-frame clonotypes and omits some of them. The sample shows about 310,000 clones, about nine tenths of them seen only once. The sample was peripheral blood. These receptors all stem from a man aged 50 to 59 with active or convalescent COVID-19.

The genes are TRBV30 and TRBJ2-2, with TRBD2 matching over 10 bases. Per germline, CDR1 GTSNPN and CDR2 SVGIG (reference sequence). This CDR3 is built from 17 residues. The V segment lost 1 base and the J segment 4 bases; nucleotides outside the gene matches: 9. The CDR3 DNA reads as TGTGCCTGGAGTGGCCGGACTAGCGGTAACGCCACCGGGGAGCTGTTTTTT. It yields the protein CAWSGRTSGNATGELFF.

The rearrangement uses TRBV18 and TRBJ2-7; 8 bases are a match to TRBD1. V lost 2 bases to trimming and J lost 0 bases; unmatched junction nucleotides: 9. Germline CDR1 and CDR2: KGHSH and LQKENI. CDR3 length equals 17 residues. CDR3 sequence: CASSPNKGQGSSYEQYF. The DNA for the CDR3 is TGTGCCAGCTCACCAAACAAAGGACAGGGAAGCTCCTACGAGCAGTACTTC.

J is TRBJ2-1 and V is TRBV9, with D unclear. The CDR3 covers 16 residues. V lost 4 bases, J lost 2 bases, and 16 bases lay in between. Germline V gene lookup returns CDR1 SGDLS and CDR2 YYNGEE. For the CDR3, the DNA is TGTGCCAGCAGCAAGGATCCAGGCGTTGCCTACAATGAGCAGTTCTTC. Protein: CASSKDPGVAYNEQFF.

The chain uses TRBV5-1 and TRBJ1-5, with D hard to call. CDR3 length equals 14 residues. The ends were cut back, 4 bases at V and 2 bases at J, with 10 bases in the middle. Germline lookup yields CDR1 SGHRS and CDR2 YFSETQ. The chain's CDR3 is CASSEGSGNQPQHF. As DNA, the CDR3 is TGCGCCAGCAGCGAGGGAAGCGGCAATCAGCCCCAGCATTTT.

The CDR3 region is CASVSGGAIGGTDTQYF. The CDR3 nucleotides are TGTGCCAGCGTGAGCGGGGGGGCCATCGGGGGAACAGATACGCAGTATTTT. The chain carries TRBV28 and TRBJ2-3; 10 nucleotides agree with TRBD2. Losses at the gene ends were 8 bases for V and 3 bases for J; bases not matched to a gene: 14. Germline values: CDR1 MDHEN, CDR2 SYDVKM. This CDR3 is built from 17 residues.

The V call is TRBV7-6, the J call TRBJ1-3; D is unclear. The CDR3 covers 12 residues. In germline, CDR1 is SGHVS, CDR2 FNYEAQ. The V end was cut by 4 bases, the J end by 8 bases, with 9 bases between. In DNA form, the CDR3 reads TGTGCCAGCAGCTCGTCGCAGTACACCATATATTTT. Translation gives CASSSSQYTIYF.

The V gene is TRBV30, the J gene TRBJ1-2, with D uncertain. This CDR3 has 13 amino acids. V was pared by 0 bases and J by 3 bases, with 8 bases between. The germline V gene encodes CDR1 GTSNPN and CDR2 SVGIG (reference sequence). The CDR3 DNA sequence: TGTGCCTGGAGTGTACCTACTGACTATGGCTACACCTTC. It encodes CAWSVPTDYGYTF. The full variable domain, with the rest looked up from reference TRBV30 and TRBJ1-2, is SQTIHQWPATLVQPVGSPLSLECTVEGTSNPNLYWYRQAAGRGLQLLFYSVGIGQISSEVPQNLSASRPQDRQFILSSKKLLLSDSGFYLCAWSVPTDYGYTFGSGTRLTVV.

The chain links TRBV29-1 to TRBJ2-5; the D is unclear. CDR3 length equals 12 residues. V was pared by 5 bases and J by 5 bases, with 12 bases between. CDR1 and CDR2 from the germline V gene are SQVTM and ANQGSEA. CDR3 region: CSVRTTRETQYF. In DNA, the CDR3 is TGCAGCGTTCGCACGACGCGGGAGACCCAGTACTTC.

The chain is built from TRBV18 and TRBJ1-5; 9 bases align to TRBD1. The CDR3 spans 15 residues. Germline CDR1 and CDR2: KGHSH and LQKENI. J was trimmed by 5 bases and V by 3 bases; bases with no gene match: 5. The CDR3 DNA reads as TGTGCCAGCTCACCCACCTGGGACAGGGATCAGCCCCAGCATTTT. Translated: CASSPTWDRDQPQHF.

V and J are TRBV15 and TRBJ1-2; weak D call: TRBD1 (5 bases). The germline CDR1 and CDR2 sequences are LNHNV and YYDKDF (reference sequence). The ends were cut back, 3 bases at V and 2 bases at J, with 19 bases in the middle. This CDR3 is built from 17 residues. The CDR3 nucleotides are TGTGCCACCAGCAGCCCGGGGGGGGTCAAGACCAACTATGGCTACACCTTC. It is translated as CATSSPGGVKTNYGYTF.

CDR3 nucleotide sequence: TGTGCCTGGAGTGCGACAGGTAAAGGCTACACCTTC. Residues: CAWSATGKGYTF. J is TRBJ1-2 and V is TRBV30; possibly TRBD1 for D (6 bases). V lost 1 base and J 8 bases, leaving 11 bases between the germline ends. CDR3 length: 12 amino acids. Germline CDR1 and CDR2: GTSNPN and SVGIG (reference sequence).

The chain combines TRBV5-1 with TRBJ2-3; weak D call: TRBD2 (5 bases). CDR1 is SGHRS, CDR2 YFSETQ, per germline. Trimming left V 3 bases short and J 4 bases short, with 9 bases between. The CDR3 is 13 amino acids. The CDR3 nucleotides are TGCGCCAGCAGCTACCCGGGATCAGATACGCAGTATTTT. It specifies CASSYPGSDTQYF.

The V and J genes are TRBV7-6 and TRBJ2-1, with D uncertain. The CDR3 is made up of 13 amino acids. Germline lookup yields CDR1 SGHVS and CDR2 FNYEAQ. V gave up 5 bases and J gave up 9 bases, with 14 bases separating them. CDR3 amino acids: CASSRLPLGEQFF. The CDR3 region has the DNA TGTGCCAGCAGCCGACTCCCCCTCGGTGAGCAGTTCTTC.

In this sample, this clone turned up once. The gene calls are TRBV7-2 and TRBJ2-1; maybe TRBD2 (6 bases). Germline loops: CDR1 SGHTA, CDR2 FQGNSA. Trimming shortened V by 6 bases and J by 0 bases, and 12 bases separated the two germline ends. This CDR3 comprises 15 residues. CDR3 nucleotide sequence: TGTGCCAGCAGACGGGACTGGAGCTCCTACAATGAGCAGTTCTTC. Amino acid sequence: CASRRDWSSYNEQFF. Based on the CDR3 plus reference TRBV7-2 and TRBJ2-1, the full variable domain is GAGVSQSPSNKVTEKGKDVELRCDPISGHTALYWYRQSLGQGLEFLIYFQGNSAPDKSGLPSDRFSAERTGGSVSTLTIQRTQQEDSAVYLCASRRDWSSYNEQFFGPGTRLTVL.

This sequence joins TRBV18 and TRBJ2-3, with 9 bases aligning to TRBD1. CDR1 KGHSH and CDR2 LQKENI come from the germline V gene. CDR3 length: 15 amino acids. V was clipped by 0 bases and J by 4 bases; unmatched bases: 2. DNA for the CDR3: TGTGCCAGCTCACCACCGGGACAGGGATCAGATACGCAGTATTTT. Translated, it gives CASSPPGQGSDTQYF. Using reference TRBV18 and TRBJ2-3 for the parts outside the CDR3, the full variable domain is NAGVMQNPRHLVRRRGQEARLRCSPMKGHSHVYWYRQLPEEGLKFMVYLQKENIIDESGMPKERFSAEFPKEGPSILRIQQVVRGDSAAYFCASSPPGQGSDTQYFGPGTRLTVL.

The chain uses TRBV9 and TRBJ2-3; D is possibly TRBD2 (6 bases). In germline, CDR1 is SGDLS, CDR2 YYNGEE. V was pared by 3 bases and J by 5 bases, with 7 bases between. The CDR3 covers 12 residues. CDR3 DNA sequence: TGTGCCAGCAGCGGGAGGGTAGATACGCAGTATTTT. This sequence encodes CASSGRVDTQYF.

V gene TRBV19 combines with J gene TRBJ1-2; TRBD1 matches 8 bases. The CDR3 runs 15 residues. Germline-derived CDR1 and CDR2 are LNHDA and SQIVND (reference sequence). Trimming cost V 0 bases and J 4 bases; bases outside gene matches: 4. The CDR3 loop is CASSIDMGQVYGYTF. The CDR3 DNA is TGTGCCAGTAGTATAGACATGGGACAGGTCTATGGCTACACCTTC.

The rearrangement links TRBV28 to TRBJ2-7; 7 bases map to TRBD1. Losses at the gene ends were 5 bases for V and 7 bases for J; bases not matched to a gene: 5. The CDR3 is made up of 12 amino acids. The germline gives CDR1 MDHEN, CDR2 SYDVKM. For the CDR3, the DNA is TGTGCCAGCAGTCTTGACAGGGATGAGCAGTACTTC. This translates into CASSLDRDEQYF.

Turning to this clone: A single base separates this from a much larger clone, so it may be a read error. J is TRBJ2-7 and V is TRBV6-2 or TRBV6-3; 9 nucleotides align to TRBD1. V was clipped by 5 bases and J by 4 bases; unmatched bases: 3. The length of the CDR3 is 13 residues. Germline V lookup: CDR1 MNHEY, CDR2 SVGEGT. The CDR3 reads CASSRTGEYEQYF. The CDR3 DNA reads TGTGCCAGCAGTAGGACAGGGGAGTACGAGCAGTACTTC.

CDR3 DNA: TGTGCCCGGGCCCAAGGGGCAGAGACCCAGTACTTC. Protein product: CARAQGAETQYF. The chain links TRBV2 to TRBJ2-5, with D maybe TRBD1 (5 bases). The CDR3 extends over 12 amino acids. Trimming shortened V by 11 bases and J by 4 bases, and 14 bases separated the two germline ends. Per the germline V gene, CDR1 is SNHLY and CDR2 is FYNNEI.

This clone has only a few counts. The V and J genes are TRBV19 and TRBJ1-2; 7 bases agree with TRBD1. The CDR3 has 14 residues. With V trimmed by 3 bases and J by 4 bases, 5 bases remained unmatched. CDR1 and CDR2 (germline): LNHDA, SQIVND (reference sequence). CDR3 residues: CASSMVKGAYGYTF. The DNA for the CDR3 is TGTGCCAGTAGTATGGTGAAGGGGGCCTATGGCTACACCTTC.